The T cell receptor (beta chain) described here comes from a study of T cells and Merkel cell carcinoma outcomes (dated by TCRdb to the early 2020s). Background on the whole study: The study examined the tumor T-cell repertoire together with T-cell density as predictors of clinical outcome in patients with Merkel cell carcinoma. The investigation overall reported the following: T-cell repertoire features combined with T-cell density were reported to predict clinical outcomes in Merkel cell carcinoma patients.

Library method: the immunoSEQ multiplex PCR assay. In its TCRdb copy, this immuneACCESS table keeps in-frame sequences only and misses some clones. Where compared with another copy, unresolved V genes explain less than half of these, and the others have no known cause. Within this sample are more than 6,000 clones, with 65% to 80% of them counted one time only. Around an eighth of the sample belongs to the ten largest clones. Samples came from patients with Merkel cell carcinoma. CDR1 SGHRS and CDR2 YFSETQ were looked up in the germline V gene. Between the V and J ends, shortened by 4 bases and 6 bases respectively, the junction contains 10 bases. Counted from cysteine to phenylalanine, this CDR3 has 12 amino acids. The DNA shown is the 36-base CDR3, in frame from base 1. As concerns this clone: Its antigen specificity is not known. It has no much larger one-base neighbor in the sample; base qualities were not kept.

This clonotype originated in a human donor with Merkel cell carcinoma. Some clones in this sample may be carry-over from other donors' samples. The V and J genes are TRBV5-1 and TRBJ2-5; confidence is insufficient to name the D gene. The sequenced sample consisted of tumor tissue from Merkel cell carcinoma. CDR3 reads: CASSLSGQTQYF. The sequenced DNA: TGCGCCAGCAGCCTCTCCGGACAGACCCAGTACTTC.